Here is one T cell receptor (beta chain) with its context. Its antigen remains unknown. This sample is part of a study of a mutant IDH1 vaccine in newly diagnosed glioma. Overall study context: The study gave patients eight vaccinations in weeks 1, 3, 5, 7, 11, 15, 19, 23.

General study findings and limits: With respect to changes in top peripheral T cell clonotypes, pseudoprogression seemed unrelated.

Time point noted: week 11, during vaccination. Every vaccination contained 300 ug of the mutant IDH1 20-mer peptide and was paired with topical imiquimod. Profiled with immunoSEQ multiplex PCR; TCRdb holds only in-frame clones, not every one. The repertoire holds roughly 60,000 clones, with 70% to 85% as singletons. The trim removed 3 bases at V and 5 bases at J, leaving 10 bases unmatched. Per germline, CDR1 MNHEY and CDR2 SMNVEV (reference sequence). The CDR3 sequence is 16 residues long. The source is a young man with glioma. The V gene is TRBV27, the J gene TRBJ2-7, with 10 bases aligning to TRBD1. Sequencing used PBMCs, obtained from a glioma patient whose treatment included an IDH1 peptide vaccine. The CDR3 region has the DNA TGTGCCAGCAGTTTTATTCTTAAGGACAGGGGGAACGAGCAGTACTTC. It yields the protein CASSFILKDRGNEQYF.